A single sample is the source of the 2 T cell receptor beta chains below, sequenced in a study of T-cell memory formation after mild COVID-19. From the 5' RACE reads, TCRdb called clonotypes with MiXCR, one entry per CDR3 protein. The table records roughly 380,000 distinct CDR3 sequences, 25% to 30% of them present only once. Source material: PBMCs or a T cell subset sorted from them (not recorded which). The receptors stem from an adult woman who had mild COVID-19 (a few samples of this study predate the infection). Cell type and time point are not known.

This clonotype was counted only a few times. This rearrangement joins TRBV6-2 or TRBV6-3 to TRBJ2-1; no clear D gene. Germline values: CDR1 MNHEY, CDR2 SVGEGT. V was clipped by 0 bases and J by 0 bases, with 15 bases between them. The CDR3 is made up of 18 amino acids. CDR3 nucleotides: TGTGCCAGCAGTTACTCAAATAGCTTCCCGAGCTCCTACAATGAGCAGTTCTTC. The encoded protein is CASSYSNSFPSSYNEQFF.

This clonotype has a handful of counts. The chain couples TRBV27 to TRBJ2-7, with a tentative D call TRBD1 (6 bases). Germline CDR1 is MNHEY and CDR2 is SMNVEV (reference sequence). The V gene lost 3 bases and the J gene lost 2 bases, with 14 bases spanning the gap. This CDR3 has 15 amino acids. The CDR3 nucleotides are TGTGCCAGCAGTTTGTCTTTGGCAGGGGCCTACGAGCAGTACTTC. It encodes CASSLSLAGAYEQYF.